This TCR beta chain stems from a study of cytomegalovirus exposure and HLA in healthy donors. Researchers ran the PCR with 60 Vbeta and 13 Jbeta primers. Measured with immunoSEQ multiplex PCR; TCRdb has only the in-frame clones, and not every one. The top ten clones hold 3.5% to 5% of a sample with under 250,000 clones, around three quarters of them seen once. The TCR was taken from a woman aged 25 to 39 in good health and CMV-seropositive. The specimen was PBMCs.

CDR3 amino acids: CASSSPLARQIYNEQFF. The CDR3 DNA sequence: TGCGCCAGCAGTTCCCCCTTAGCCCGACAGATTTACAATGAGCAGTTCTTC. The chain joins TRBV5-1 to TRBJ2-1, with D tentatively TRBD1 (5 bases). V was pared by 5 bases and J by 4 bases, with 22 bases between. Germline lookup yields CDR1 SGHRS and CDR2 YFSETQ. This CDR3 is 17 amino acids long. The full variable domain, in which reference TRBV5-1 and TRBJ2-1 provide the parts outside the CDR3, is KAGVTQTPRYLIKTRGQQVTLSCSPISGHRSVSWYQQTPGQGLQFLFEYFSETQRNKGNFPGRFSGRQFSNSRSEMNVSTLELGDSALYLCASSSPLARQIYNEQFFGPGTRLTVL.